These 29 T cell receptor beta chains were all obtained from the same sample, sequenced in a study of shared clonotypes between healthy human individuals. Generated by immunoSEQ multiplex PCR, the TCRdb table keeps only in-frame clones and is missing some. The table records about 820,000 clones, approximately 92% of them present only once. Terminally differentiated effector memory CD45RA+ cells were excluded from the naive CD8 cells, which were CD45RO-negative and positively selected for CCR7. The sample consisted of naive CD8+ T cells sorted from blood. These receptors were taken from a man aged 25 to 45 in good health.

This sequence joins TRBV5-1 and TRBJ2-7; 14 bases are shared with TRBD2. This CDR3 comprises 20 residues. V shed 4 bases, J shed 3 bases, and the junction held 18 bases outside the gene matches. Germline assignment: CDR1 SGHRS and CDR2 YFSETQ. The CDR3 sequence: CASSISRGLPGTSGSYEQYF. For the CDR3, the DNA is TGCGCCAGCAGCATCTCCAGGGGTCTACCTGGGACTAGCGGGAGCTACGAGCAGTACTTC.

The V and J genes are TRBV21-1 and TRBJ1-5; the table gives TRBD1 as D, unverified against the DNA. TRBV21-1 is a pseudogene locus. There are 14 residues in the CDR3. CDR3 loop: CASSKEQDYQPQHF. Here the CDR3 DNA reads TGTGCCAGCAGCAAAGAACAGGATTATCAGCCCCAGCATTTT.

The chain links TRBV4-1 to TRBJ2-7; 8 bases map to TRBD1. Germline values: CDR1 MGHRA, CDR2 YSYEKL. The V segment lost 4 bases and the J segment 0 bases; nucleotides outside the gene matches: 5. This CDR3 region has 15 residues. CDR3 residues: CASSLRQGSSYEQYF. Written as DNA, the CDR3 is TGCGCCAGCAGCCTTAGACAGGGGAGCTCCTACGAGCAGTACTTC.

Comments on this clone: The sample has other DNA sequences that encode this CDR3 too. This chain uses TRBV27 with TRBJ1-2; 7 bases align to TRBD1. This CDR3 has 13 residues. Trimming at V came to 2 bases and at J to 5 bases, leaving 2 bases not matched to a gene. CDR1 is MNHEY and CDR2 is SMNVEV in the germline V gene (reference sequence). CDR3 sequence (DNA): TGTGCCAGCAGTTTAGCAGGGGGGTATGGCTACACCTTC. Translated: CASSLAGGYGYTF.

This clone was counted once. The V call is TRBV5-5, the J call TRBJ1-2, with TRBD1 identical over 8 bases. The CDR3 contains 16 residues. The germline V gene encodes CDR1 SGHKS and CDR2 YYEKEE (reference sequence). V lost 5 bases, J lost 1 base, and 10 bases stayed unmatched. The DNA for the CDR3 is TGTGCCAGCAGACAAGCAGCAGGGGGCTATAACTATGGCTACACCTTC. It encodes CASRQAAGGYNYGYTF.

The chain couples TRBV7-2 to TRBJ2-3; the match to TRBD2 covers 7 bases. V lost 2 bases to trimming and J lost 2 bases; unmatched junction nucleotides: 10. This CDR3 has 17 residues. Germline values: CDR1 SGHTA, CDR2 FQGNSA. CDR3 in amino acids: CASSLTKIAGTTDTQYF. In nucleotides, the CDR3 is TGTGCCAGCAGCTTAACTAAAATAGCGGGTACCACAGATACGCAGTATTTT.

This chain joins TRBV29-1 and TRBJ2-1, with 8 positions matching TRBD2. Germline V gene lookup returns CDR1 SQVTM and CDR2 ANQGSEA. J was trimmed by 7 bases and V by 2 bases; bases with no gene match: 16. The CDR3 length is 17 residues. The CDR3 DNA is TGCAGCGTTGAAACTGGGGGCTATCCGGGAGGGCTTAATGAGCAGTTCTTC. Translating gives CSVETGGYPGGLNEQFF.

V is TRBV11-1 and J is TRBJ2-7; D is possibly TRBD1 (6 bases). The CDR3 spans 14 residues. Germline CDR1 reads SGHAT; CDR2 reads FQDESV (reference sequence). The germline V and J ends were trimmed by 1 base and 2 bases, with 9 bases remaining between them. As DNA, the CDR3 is TGTGCCAGCAGCTTAGGACAGGAGACCTACGAGCAGTACTTC. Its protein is CASSLGQETYEQYF.

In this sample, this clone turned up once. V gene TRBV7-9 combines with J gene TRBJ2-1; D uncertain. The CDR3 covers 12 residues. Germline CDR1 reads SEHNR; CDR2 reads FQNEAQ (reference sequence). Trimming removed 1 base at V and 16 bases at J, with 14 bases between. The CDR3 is CASSLVTDGVFF. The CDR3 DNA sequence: TGTGCCAGCAGCTTAGTAACTGACGGTGTTTTCTTC. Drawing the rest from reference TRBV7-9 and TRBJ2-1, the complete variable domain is DTGVSQNPRHKITKRGQNVTFRCDPISEHNRLYWYRQTLGQGPEFLTYFQNEAQLEKSRLLSDRFSAERPKGSFSTLEIQRTEQGDSAMYLCASSLVTDGVFFGPGTRLTVL.

The CDR3 DNA follows: TGTGCCGCAAGGGCGGGAGACTACAATGAGCAGTTCTTC. Protein product: CAARAGDYNEQFF. The chain combines TRBV10-3 with TRBJ2-1; the match to TRBD2 covers 7 bases. Germline trimming cut 11 bases from V and 3 bases from J; bases unmatched to any gene: 7. Germline V gene sequence: CDR1 ENHRY, CDR2 SYGVKD. The length of the CDR3 is 13 residues.

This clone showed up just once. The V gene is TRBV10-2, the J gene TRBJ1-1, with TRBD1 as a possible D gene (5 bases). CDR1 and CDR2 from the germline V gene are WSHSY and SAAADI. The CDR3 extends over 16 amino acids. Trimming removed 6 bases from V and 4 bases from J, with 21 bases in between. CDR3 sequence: CASRISGGGIGTEAFF. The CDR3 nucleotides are TGCGCCAGCAGGATCTCGGGCGGGGGAATTGGCACTGAAGCTTTCTTT.

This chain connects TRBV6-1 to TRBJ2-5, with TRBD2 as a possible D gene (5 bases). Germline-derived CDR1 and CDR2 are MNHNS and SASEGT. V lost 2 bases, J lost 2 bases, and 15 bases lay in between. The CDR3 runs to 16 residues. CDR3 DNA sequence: TGTGCCAGCAGTGAAACTAAGCGCACGGGGCAAGAGACCCAGTACTTC. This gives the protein CASSETKRTGQETQYF.

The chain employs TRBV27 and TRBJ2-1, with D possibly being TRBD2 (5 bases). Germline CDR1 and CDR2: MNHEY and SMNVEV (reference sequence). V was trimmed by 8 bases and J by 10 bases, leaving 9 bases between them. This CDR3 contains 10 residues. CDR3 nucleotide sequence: TGTGCCAGCGGACTCAGGGAGCAGTTCTTC. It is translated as CASGLREQFF.

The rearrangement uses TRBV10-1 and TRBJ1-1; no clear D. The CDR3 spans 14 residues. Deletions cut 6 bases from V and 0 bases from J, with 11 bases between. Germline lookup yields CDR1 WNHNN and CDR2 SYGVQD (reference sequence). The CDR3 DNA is TGCGCCAGCAGCGTCTCCCCCATGAACACTGAAGCTTTCTTT. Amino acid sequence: CASSVSPMNTEAFF.

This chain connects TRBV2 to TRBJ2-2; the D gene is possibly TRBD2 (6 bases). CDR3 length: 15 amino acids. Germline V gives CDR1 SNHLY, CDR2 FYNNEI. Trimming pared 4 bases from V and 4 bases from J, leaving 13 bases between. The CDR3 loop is CASSGLVWGTGELFF. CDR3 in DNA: TGTGCCAGCAGTGGACTAGTATGGGGCACCGGGGAGCTGTTTTTT. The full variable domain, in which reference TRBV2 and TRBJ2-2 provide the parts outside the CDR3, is EPEVTQTPSHQVTQMGQEVILRCVPISNHLYFYWYRQILGQKVEFLVSFYNNEISEKSEIFDDQFSVERPDGSNFTLKIRSTKLEDSAMYFCASSGLVWGTGELFFGEGSRLTVL.

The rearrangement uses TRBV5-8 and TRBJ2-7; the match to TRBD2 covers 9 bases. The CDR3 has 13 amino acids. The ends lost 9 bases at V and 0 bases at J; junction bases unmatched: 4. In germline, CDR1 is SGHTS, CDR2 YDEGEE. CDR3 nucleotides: TGTGCCATCCGTAGCGGGAGCTCCTACGAGCAGTACTTC. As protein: CAIRSGSSYEQYF.

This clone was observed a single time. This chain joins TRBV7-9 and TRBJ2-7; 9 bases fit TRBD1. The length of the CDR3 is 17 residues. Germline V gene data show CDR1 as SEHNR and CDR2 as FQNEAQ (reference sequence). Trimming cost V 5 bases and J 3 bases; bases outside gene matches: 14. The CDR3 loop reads CASSIYPLGQGNYEQYF. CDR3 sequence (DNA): TGTGCCAGCAGCATATACCCTTTGGGACAGGGTAACTACGAGCAGTACTTC.

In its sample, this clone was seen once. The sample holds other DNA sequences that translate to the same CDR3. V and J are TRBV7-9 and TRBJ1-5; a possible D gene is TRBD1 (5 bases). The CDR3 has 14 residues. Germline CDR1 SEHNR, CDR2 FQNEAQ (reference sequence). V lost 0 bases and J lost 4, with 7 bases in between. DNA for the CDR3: TGTGCCAGCAGCTTAGCGGGGGGAAATCAGCCCCAGCATTTT. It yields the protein CASSLAGGNQPQHF. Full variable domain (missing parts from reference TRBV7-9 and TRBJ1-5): DTGVSQNPRHKITKRGQNVTFRCDPISEHNRLYWYRQTLGQGPEFLTYFQNEAQLEKSRLLSDRFSAERPKGSFSTLEIQRTEQGDSAMYLCASSLAGGNQPQHFGDGTRLSIL.

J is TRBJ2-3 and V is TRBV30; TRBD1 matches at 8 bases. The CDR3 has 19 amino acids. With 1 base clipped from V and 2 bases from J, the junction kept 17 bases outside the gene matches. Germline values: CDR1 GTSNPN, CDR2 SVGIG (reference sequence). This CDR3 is CAWSAGQGHSAFLTDTQYF. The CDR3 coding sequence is TGTGCCTGGAGTGCCGGACAGGGCCATTCCGCCTTCCTCACAGATACGCAGTATTTT.

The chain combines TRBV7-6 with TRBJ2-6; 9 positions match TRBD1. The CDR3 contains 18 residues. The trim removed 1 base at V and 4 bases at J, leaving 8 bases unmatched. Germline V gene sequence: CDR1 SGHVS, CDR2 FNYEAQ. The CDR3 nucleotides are TGTGCCAGCAGCTTAGTGCGGGACAGGGAACCCGGGGCCAACGTCCTGACTTTC. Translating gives CASSLVRDREPGANVLTF.

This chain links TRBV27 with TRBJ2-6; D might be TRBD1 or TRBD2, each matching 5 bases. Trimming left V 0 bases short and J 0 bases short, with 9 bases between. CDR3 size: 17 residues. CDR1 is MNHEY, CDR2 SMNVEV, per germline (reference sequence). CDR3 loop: CASSLSWGNSGANVLTF. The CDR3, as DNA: TGTGCCAGCAGTTTATCGTGGGGGAACTCTGGGGCCAACGTCCTGACTTTC.

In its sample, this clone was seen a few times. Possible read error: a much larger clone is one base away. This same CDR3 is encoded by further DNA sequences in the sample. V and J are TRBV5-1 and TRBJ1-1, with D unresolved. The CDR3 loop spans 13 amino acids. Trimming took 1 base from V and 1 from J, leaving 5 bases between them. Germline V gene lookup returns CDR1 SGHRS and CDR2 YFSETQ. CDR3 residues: CASSLKGNTEAFF. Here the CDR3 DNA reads TGCGCCAGCAGCTTGAAGGGGAACACTGAAGCTTTCTTT.

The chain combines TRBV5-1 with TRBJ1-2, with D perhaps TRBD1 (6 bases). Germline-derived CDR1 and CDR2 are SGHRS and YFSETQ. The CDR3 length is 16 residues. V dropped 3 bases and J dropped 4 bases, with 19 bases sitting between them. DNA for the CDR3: TGCGCCAGCAGCTACTACCCAGGGGTTACAGTCTATGGCTACACCTTC. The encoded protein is CASSYYPGVTVYGYTF.

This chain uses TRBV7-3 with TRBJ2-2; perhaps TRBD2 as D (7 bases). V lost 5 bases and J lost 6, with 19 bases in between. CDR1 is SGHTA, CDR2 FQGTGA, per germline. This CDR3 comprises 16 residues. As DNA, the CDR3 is TGTGCCAGCAGCCCATGGGGGGGCATATCGTCCGGGGAGCTGTTTTTT. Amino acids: CASSPWGGISSGELFF.

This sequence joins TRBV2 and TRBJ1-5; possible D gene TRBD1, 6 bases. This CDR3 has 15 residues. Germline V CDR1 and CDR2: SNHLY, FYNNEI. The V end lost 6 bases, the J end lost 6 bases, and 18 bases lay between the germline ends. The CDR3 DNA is TGTGCCAGCAGAACGACAGGATTTGATGGTCAGCCCCAGCATTTT. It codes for CASRTTGFDGQPQHF.

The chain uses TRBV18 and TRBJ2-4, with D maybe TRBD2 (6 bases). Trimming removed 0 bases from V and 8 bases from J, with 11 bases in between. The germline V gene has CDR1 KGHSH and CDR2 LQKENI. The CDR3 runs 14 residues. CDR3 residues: CASSPPERADIQYF. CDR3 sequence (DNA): TGTGCCAGCTCACCACCGGAGCGGGCAGACATTCAGTACTTC.

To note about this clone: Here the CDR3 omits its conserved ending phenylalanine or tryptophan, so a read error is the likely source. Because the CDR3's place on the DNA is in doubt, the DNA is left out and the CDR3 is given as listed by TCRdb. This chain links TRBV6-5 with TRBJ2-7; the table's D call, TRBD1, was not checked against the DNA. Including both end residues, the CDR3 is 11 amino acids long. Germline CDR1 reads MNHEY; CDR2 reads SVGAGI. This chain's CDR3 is CASSGRTGSYL.

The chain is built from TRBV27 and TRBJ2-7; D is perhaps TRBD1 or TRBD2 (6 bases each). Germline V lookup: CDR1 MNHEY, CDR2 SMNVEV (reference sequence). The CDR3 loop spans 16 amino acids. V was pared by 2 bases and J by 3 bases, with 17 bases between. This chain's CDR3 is CASSLEGGVSVYEQYF. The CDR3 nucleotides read TGTGCCAGCAGTTTAGAGGGGGGAGTGAGCGTCTACGAGCAGTACTTC.

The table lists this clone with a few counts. The CDR3 bases are TGCGCCAGCAGCTTGGTGGGGACCCCTTACTACGAGCAGTACTTC. Amino acid sequence: CASSLVGTPYYEQYF. The gene calls are TRBV5-1 and TRBJ2-7; the D gene could be TRBD1 or TRBD2 (5 bases each). This CDR3 has 15 amino acids. V lost 0 bases to trimming and J lost 3 bases, with 13 bases between them. Looked up from germline, CDR1 is SGHRS and CDR2 is YFSETQ.